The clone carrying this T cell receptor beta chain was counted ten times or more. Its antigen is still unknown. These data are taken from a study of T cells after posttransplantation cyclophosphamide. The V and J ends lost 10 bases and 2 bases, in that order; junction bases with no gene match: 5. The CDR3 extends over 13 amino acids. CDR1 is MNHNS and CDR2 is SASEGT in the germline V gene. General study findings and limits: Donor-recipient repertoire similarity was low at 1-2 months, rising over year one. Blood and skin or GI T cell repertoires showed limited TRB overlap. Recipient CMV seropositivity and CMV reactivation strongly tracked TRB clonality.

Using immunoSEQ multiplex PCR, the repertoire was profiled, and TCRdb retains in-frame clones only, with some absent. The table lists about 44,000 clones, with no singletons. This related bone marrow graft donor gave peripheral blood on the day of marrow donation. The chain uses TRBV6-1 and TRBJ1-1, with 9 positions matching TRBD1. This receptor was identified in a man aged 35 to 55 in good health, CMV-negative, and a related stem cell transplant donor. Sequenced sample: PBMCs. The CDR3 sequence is CATGQGTNTEAFF. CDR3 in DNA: TGTGCCACTGGACAGGGGACAAACACTGAAGCTTTCTTT.